The 22 T cell receptor beta chains listed next were all sequenced from one sample in a study of cytomegalovirus exposure and HLA in healthy donors. The PCR used 60 Vbeta and 13 Jbeta primers. Profiling relied on immunoSEQ multiplex PCR, and the TCRdb table lists in-frame clones only, not all of them. This table has 150,000 to 200,000 clones, 77% appearing once. The sequenced sample consisted of PBMCs. The receptors come from a woman aged 25 to 39 in good health and CMV-seropositive.

This clone occurred a few times. The rearrangement uses TRBV12-1 and TRBJ2-1; TRBD2 was called by the table and not checked on the DNA. TRBV12-1 is a pseudogene segment. The CDR3 contains 16 residues. As DNA, the CDR3 is TGTGCCAGCAGCCCCGGGACTAGCGGGAGTAGGGTTGAGCAGTTCTTC. Its protein is CASSPGTSGSRVEQFF.

The gene calls are TRBV5-1 and TRBJ2-5; D is perhaps TRBD1 (5 bases). From germline, CDR1 is SGHRS and CDR2 YFSETQ. The ends were cut back, 4 bases at V and 5 bases at J, with 12 bases in the middle. This CDR3 comprises 13 residues. The CDR3 bases are TGCGCCAGCAGCGAGGCAGGGTGGGAGACCCAGTACTTC. Translation gives CASSEAGWETQYF.

The V call is TRBV7-9, the J call TRBJ2-7; 10 nucleotides match TRBD1. V gave up 4 bases and J gave up 2 bases; unmatched junction bases: 8. CDR1 is SEHNR and CDR2 is FQNEAQ in the germline V gene (reference sequence). The CDR3 has 16 amino acids. The CDR3 sequence: CASSSPAGQGTYEQYF. The DNA of the CDR3 is TGTGCCAGCAGCTCACCCGCGGGACAGGGGACCTACGAGCAGTACTTC.

The rearrangement uses TRBV10-3 and TRBJ2-3; 9 nucleotides align to TRBD2. The CDR3 runs to 15 residues. J lost 4 bases, V lost 6 bases, and 8 bases had no gene match. CDR1 ENHRY and CDR2 SYGVKD come from the germline V gene. The CDR3 nucleotides read TGTGCCATCAGGGGAGCTAGCGGGAACTCAGATACGCAGTATTTT. It translates to CAIRGASGNSDTQYF.

In regard to this clone: This same CDR3 is encoded by further DNA sequences in the sample. The chain combines TRBV4-1 with TRBJ2-7; the D gene is possibly TRBD2 (5 bases). Trimming took 4 bases from V and 1 from J, leaving 8 bases between them. The CDR3 runs to 13 residues. CDR1 is MGHRA and CDR2 is YSYEKL in the germline V gene. The CDR3 sequence: CASSLTGSYEQYF. The CDR3 coding sequence is TGCGCCAGCAGCCTGACGGGGTCCTACGAGCAGTACTTC.

V is TRBV4-3 and J is TRBJ1-1, with TRBD1 as a possible D gene (5 bases). The V gene's germline CDR1 is LGHNA and CDR2 YSLEER. This CDR3 has 13 amino acids. The V and J ends lost 1 base and 7 bases respectively, with 10 bases between them. Written as DNA, the CDR3 is TGCGCCAGCAGCCAAGGCCGACAGCTTGAAGCTTTCTTT. Its translation: CASSQGRQLEAFF.

This chain connects TRBV27 to TRBJ2-1, with D tentatively TRBD2 (6 bases). V was trimmed by 5 bases and J by 6 bases, leaving 17 bases between them. The CDR3 extends over 15 amino acids. The germline gives CDR1 MNHEY, CDR2 SMNVEV (reference sequence). This CDR3 reads CASSIRDSSGNEQFF. Here the CDR3 DNA reads TGTGCCAGCAGTATTCGGGACTCTTCAGGCAATGAGCAGTTCTTC.

This clone was recorded a few times. V gene TRBV7-9 combines with J gene TRBJ1-2; 7 bases are shared with TRBD1. This CDR3 is built from 14 residues. J was trimmed by 0 bases and V by 7 bases; bases with no gene match: 5. Germline V gene sequence: CDR1 SEHNR, CDR2 FQNEAQ (reference sequence). The CDR3 region is CASIGTDSNYGYTF. The CDR3 DNA reads TGTGCCAGCATTGGGACAGATTCTAACTATGGCTACACCTTC.

This rearrangement joins TRBV27 to TRBJ1-5; D gene unclear. V was pared by 8 bases and J by 9 bases, with 11 bases between. CDR3 length: 11 residues. Germline assignment: CDR1 MNHEY and CDR2 SMNVEV (reference sequence). Here the CDR3 DNA reads TGTGCCAGCGGCGGCGGGCGGCCCCAGCATTTT. Its protein is CASGGGRPQHF.

The chain uses TRBV28 and TRBJ2-6; D is perhaps TRBD2 (5 bases). Germline lookup yields CDR1 MDHEN and CDR2 SYDVKM. There are 16 residues in the CDR3. V was shortened by 2 bases and J by 0 bases, with 8 bases between the two germline ends. The CDR3 loop reads CASSLERSSGANVLTF. The CDR3 DNA follows: TGTGCCAGCAGTTTAGAGCGGTCCTCTGGGGCCAACGTCCTGACTTTC.

The chain employs TRBV6-6 and TRBJ1-1; TRBD1 agrees at 8 bases. The CDR3 is made up of 16 amino acids. V lost 2 bases and J lost 8; bases outside the gene matches: 13. Germline values: CDR1 MNHNY, CDR2 SVGAGI (reference sequence). As DNA, the CDR3 is TGTGCCAGCAGTTACACTGGGCAGGGGGCGCGGATCGAAGCTTTCTTT. Its protein product is CASSYTGQGARIEAFF.

The chain couples TRBV5-5 to TRBJ2-7, with TRBD2 as a possible D gene (6 bases). The ends were cut back, 0 bases at V and 0 bases at J, with 16 bases in the middle. The CDR3 totals 17 residues. From germline, CDR1 is SGHKS and CDR2 YYEKEE (reference sequence). The CDR3 sequence: CASSLGLDKPSSYEQYF. Written as DNA, the CDR3 is TGTGCCAGCAGCTTGGGACTAGATAAACCCAGCTCCTACGAGCAGTACTTC. Looking up the rest from reference TRBV5-5 and TRBJ2-7 gives the full variable domain: DAGVTQSPTHLIKTRGQQVTLRCSPISGHKSVSWYQQVLGQGPQFIFQYYEKEERGRGNFPDRFSARQFPNYSSELNVNALLLGDSALYLCASSLGLDKPSSYEQYFGPGTRLTVT.

The chain combines TRBV6-5 with TRBJ1-2, with 9 bases identical to TRBD1. From germline, CDR1 is MNHEY and CDR2 SVGAGI. The CDR3 totals 14 residues. Trimming removed 6 bases from V and 6 bases from J; junction bases left unmatched: 8. The CDR3 nucleotides are TGTGCCAGCAGCCAGGGGGACAGGGACAATGGCTACACCTTC. Translated: CASSQGDRDNGYTF.

A note on this clone: A read error may produce the germline difference seen at one junction end. This CDR3 is also generated by other DNA sequences in the sample. The chain employs TRBV7-6 and TRBJ1-1; D is possibly TRBD1 (5 bases). Germline V gene data show CDR1 as SGHVS and CDR2 as FNYEAQ. There are 13 residues in the CDR3. Here the CDR3 DNA reads TGTGCCAGTAGCTTCCAGGGGAACACTGAAGCTTTCTTT. Translation gives CASSFQGNTEAFF.

The chain links TRBV29-1 to TRBJ1-2, with a weak D call TRBD1 (6 bases). This CDR3 comprises 12 residues. The germline CDR1 and CDR2 sequences are SQVTM and ANQGSEA. Trimming left V 4 bases short and J 5 bases short, with 11 bases between. The DNA of the CDR3 is TGCAGCGTTGGGAACAGGGTTTATGGCTACACCTTC. It encodes CSVGNRVYGYTF.

This clone has only one observation. The chain uses TRBV6-5 and TRBJ2-1, with D possibly matching TRBD1 (6 bases). The germline V gene encodes CDR1 MNHEY and CDR2 SVGAGI. The CDR3 consists of 11 residues. Deletions cut 6 bases from V and 8 bases from J, with 8 bases between. CDR3 DNA: TGTGCCAGCAGACAGGGACATGAGCAGTTCTTC. It yields the protein CASRQGHEQFF.

V gene TRBV6-1 combines with J gene TRBJ2-7; TRBD2 matches 7 bases. This CDR3 is built from 15 residues. The germline CDR1 and CDR2 sequences are MNHNS and SASEGT. The trim removed 2 bases at V and 3 bases at J, leaving 7 bases unmatched. The chain's CDR3 is CASSEFRGGFYEQYF. The CDR3 coding sequence is TGTGCCAGCAGTGAATTTAGGGGAGGGTTCTACGAGCAGTACTTC.

This chain uses TRBV9 with TRBJ2-1; 7 bases line up with TRBD2. Germline V gives CDR1 SGDLS, CDR2 YYNGEE. The ends lost 0 bases at V and 2 bases at J; junction bases unmatched: 2. The CDR3 spans 15 residues. The CDR3 loop is CASSVGTSAYNEQFF. The DNA of the CDR3 is TGTGCCAGCAGCGTAGGAACTAGCGCCTACAATGAGCAGTTCTTC.

In the case of this clone: In the same sample, other DNA sequences code for this CDR3. The rearrangement uses TRBV13 and TRBJ1-2; 7 bases fit TRBD1. With 0 bases clipped from V and 2 bases from J, the junction kept 0 bases outside the gene matches. The CDR3 is made up of 14 amino acids. Looked up from germline, CDR1 is PRHDT and CDR2 is FYEKMQ (reference sequence). CDR3 residues: CASSLGTGNYGYTF. CDR3 in DNA: TGTGCCAGCAGCTTAGGGACAGGGAACTATGGCTACACCTTC.

The chain links TRBV18 to TRBJ1-5; no definite D call. CDR3 size: 13 residues. Trimming took 5 bases from V and 4 from J, leaving 9 bases between them. Germline CDR1 reads KGHSH; CDR2 reads LQKENI. CDR3 nucleotide sequence: TGTGCCAGCTCAACAGTCAGAAATCAGCCCCAGCATTTT. Translating it yields CASSTVRNQPQHF. The entire variable domain, with the rest obtained from reference TRBV18 and TRBJ1-5, is as follows: NAGVMQNPRHLVRRRGQEARLRCSPMKGHSHVYWYRQLPEEGLKFMVYLQKENIIDESGMPKERFSAEFPKEGPSILRIQQVVRGDSAAYFCASSTVRNQPQHFGDGTRLSIL.

There are a few counts of this clone. The chain couples TRBV4-1 to TRBJ1-1, with D uncertain. CDR1 MGHRA and CDR2 YSYEKL come from the germline V gene. This CDR3 comprises 16 residues. Trimming stripped 0 bases from V and 6 bases from J, with 17 bases between. As DNA, the CDR3 is TGCGCCAGCAGCCAAGAAGTTGGAGATCCTAACCCTGAAGCTTTCTTT. It yields the protein CASSQEVGDPNPEAFF.

J is TRBJ2-2 and V is TRBV7-8; TRBD2 is a possible D gene (6 bases). Germline V gene lookup returns CDR1 SGHVS and CDR2 FQNEAQ. The V end lost 6 bases, the J end lost 4 bases, and 21 bases lay between the germline ends. CDR3 length: 17 residues. CDR3 amino acids: CASRRERASGITGELFF. In DNA form, the CDR3 reads TGTGCCAGCAGACGAGAGCGGGCCAGCGGTATCACCGGGGAGCTGTTTTTT.